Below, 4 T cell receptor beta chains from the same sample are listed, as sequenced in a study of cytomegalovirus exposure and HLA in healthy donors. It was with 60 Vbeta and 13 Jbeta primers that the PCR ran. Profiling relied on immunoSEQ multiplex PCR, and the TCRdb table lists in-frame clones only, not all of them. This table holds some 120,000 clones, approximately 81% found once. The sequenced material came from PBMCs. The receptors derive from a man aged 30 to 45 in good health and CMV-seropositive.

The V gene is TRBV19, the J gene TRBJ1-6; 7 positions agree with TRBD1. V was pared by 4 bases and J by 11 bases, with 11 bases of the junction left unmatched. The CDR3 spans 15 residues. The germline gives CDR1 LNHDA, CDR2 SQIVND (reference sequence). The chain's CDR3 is CASSTPTGRFPPLHF. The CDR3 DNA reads TGTGCCAGTAGTACCCCGACAGGGAGGTTCCCACCCCTCCACTTT.

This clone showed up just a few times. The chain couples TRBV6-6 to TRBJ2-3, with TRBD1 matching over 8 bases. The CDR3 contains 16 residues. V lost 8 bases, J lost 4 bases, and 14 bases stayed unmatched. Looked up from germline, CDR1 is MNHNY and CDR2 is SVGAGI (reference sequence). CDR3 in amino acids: CASAFTRGQGADTQYF. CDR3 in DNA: TGTGCCAGCGCCTTCACAAGAGGACAGGGCGCAGATACGCAGTATTTT.

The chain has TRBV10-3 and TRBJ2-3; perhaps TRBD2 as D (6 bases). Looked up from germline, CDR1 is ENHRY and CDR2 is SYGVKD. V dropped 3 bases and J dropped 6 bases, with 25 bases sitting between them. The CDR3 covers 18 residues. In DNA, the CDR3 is TGTGCCATCAGTGAATTCATCGGGACTCGAACGATAGGGGATACGCAGTATTTT. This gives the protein CAISEFIGTRTIGDTQYF.

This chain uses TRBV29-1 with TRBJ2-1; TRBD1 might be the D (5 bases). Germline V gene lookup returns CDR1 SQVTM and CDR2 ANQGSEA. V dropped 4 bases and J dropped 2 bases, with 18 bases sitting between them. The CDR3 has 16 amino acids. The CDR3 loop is CSVVLLGREAYNEQFF. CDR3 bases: TGCAGCGTTGTACTCCTCGGCAGGGAAGCCTACAATGAGCAGTTCTTC.